This T cell receptor (beta chain) was retrieved from a study of vaccination and CD4 T cells after COVID-19. Across the whole study: Convalescent persons amounted to six males plus four females, two of whom were Hispanic. There were a few convalescent patients sampled at day 14 and again at days 161 to 241 post-vaccination. The stimulating agents, overlapping spike peptides, came from SARS-CoV-2, HCoV-NL63, HCoV-OC43 and HCoV-229E.

CDR3 length equals 15 residues. CDR1 MDHEN and CDR2 SYDVKM come from the germline V gene. A note on this clonotype: What it binds is unknown. Mismatch with germline at one junction end may stem from a read error.

General study results and limits: The authors identified 304 of 307 vaccine-specific clones in convalescent patients as spike mono-reactive.

The time point was: late sampling 161 to 241 days after vaccination in a few convalescent patients. Stated treatment: roughly 11-day PBMC culture with coronavirus spike peptide pools or control peptides (ViraFEST assay). At the Johns Hopkins FTIC core, DNA taken from cultured CD4+ T cells was sequenced by way of the Oncomine TCR Beta short-read assay. TCRdb redid the calling of the PCR reads with MiXCR, one entry per CDR3 protein. The sample records some 24,000 distinct CDR3 sequences, about 29% being singletons. Sequences were derived from CD4+ T cells from blood, cultured in vitro, sampled about 7 months after SARS-CoV-2 vaccination. The receptor comes from a human donor who had recovered from COVID-19. This sequence joins TRBV28 and TRBJ1-5, with D possibly matching TRBD1 (5 bases). The CDR3 sequence is CAAHRGGGSNQPRHF. The CDR3 DNA follows: TGTGCCGCCCACCGGGGGGGTGGGAGCAATCAGCCCCGGCATTTT.